This TCR beta chain comes out of a study of blood T cell repertoires in COVID-19. About the study: The United States, Italy and Spain supplied acute and convalescent COVID-19 samples. Sample material is recorded as cDNA or gDNA derived from T cells, B-cell-depleted T cells, or PBMCs.

J lost 1 base, V lost 4 bases, and 2 bases had no gene match. Germline values: CDR1 SGHAT, CDR2 FQNNGV. The CDR3 runs 14 residues. In the authors' workflow: The assay estimated nucleated cells by amplifying reference gene primers. Method: immunoSEQ multiplex PCR; TCRdb's copy keeps in-frame clones and lacks some. D and trimming were read from the DNA, whereas the V and J calls and clone size are those reported in that table. The table lists some 320,000 clones, almost 85% of them singletons, with just over 7% in the top ten. The source is a human donor in a cohort sampled during active COVID-19. The sample taken for sequencing was peripheral blood. The chain is built from TRBV11-2 and TRBJ1-1; 8 bases agree with TRBD1. For the CDR3, the DNA is TGTGCCAGCAGCTCCACAGGGGGGAACACTGAAGCTTTCTTT. Translation: CASSSTGGNTEAFF.